This T cell receptor beta chain comes out of a study of blood T cells in healthy people across ages. Together with a sample-barcoded 5' primer, a J-beta primer mix was included in a second PCR lasting 7 to 11 cycles. From the 5' RACE reads, TCRdb called clonotypes with MiXCR, one entry per CDR3 protein. The repertoire holds fewer than 800,000 distinct CDR3 sequences, with around 25% as singletons. The CDR3 sequence is 15 residues long. The germline V gene has CDR1 DFQATT and CDR2 SNEGSKA (reference sequence). J lost 0 bases, V lost 6 bases, and 6 bases had no gene match. The data were also submitted as part of a second study, on T cells of mothers and their children.

The TCR originated in a boy under 18 in good health. The chain carries TRBV20-1 and TRBJ2-2; 8 bases align to TRBD2. The sequenced sample was blood. The DNA for the CDR3 is TGCAGTGCCGATAGCGGGGAAGCGAACACCGGGGAGCTGTTTTTT. Translated, it gives CSADSGEANTGELFF.